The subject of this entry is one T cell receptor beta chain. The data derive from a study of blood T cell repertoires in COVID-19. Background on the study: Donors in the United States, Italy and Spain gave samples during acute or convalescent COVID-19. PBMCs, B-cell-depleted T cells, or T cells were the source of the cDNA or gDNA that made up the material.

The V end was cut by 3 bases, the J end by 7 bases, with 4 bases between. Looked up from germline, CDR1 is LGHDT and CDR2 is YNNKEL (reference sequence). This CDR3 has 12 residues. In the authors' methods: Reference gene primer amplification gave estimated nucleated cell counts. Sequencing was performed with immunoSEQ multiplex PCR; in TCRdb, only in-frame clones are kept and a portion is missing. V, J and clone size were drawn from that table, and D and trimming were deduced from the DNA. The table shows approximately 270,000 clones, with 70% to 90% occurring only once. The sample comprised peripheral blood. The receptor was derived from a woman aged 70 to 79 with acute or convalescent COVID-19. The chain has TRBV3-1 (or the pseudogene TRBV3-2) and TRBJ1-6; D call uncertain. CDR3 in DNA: TGTGCCAGCAGCCACAGAAATTCACCCCTCCACTTT. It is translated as CASSHRNSPLHF.